The T cell receptor (beta chain) described here comes from a study of blood T cell repertoires in COVID-19 (dated by TCRdb to about 2020). General notes on the study: The collaborator samples originated in the United States, Italy and Spain and spanned the acute and convalescent phases of COVID-19. The prospective study material was composed of cDNA or gDNA derived from T cells, B-cell-depleted T cells, or PBMCs. Subjects who had been exposed to COVID-19, were actively infected with it, or had recovered from it provided the deeply sampled blood TCRbeta repertoires that made up the dataset. A freely available public database, intended as a resource for researchers studying the immune response to SARS-CoV-2, is where the repertoires were released. Samples came from the ongoing ImmuneRACE study (first 160 participants) plus 1,254 subjects from 6 global collaborators. A de-identified subject ID, COVID-19 status, age in years and sex were almost always included in the sample metadata. Where available, HLA class I and class II types were taken from metadata supplied by the sample provider and were not determined by assay-based typing.

TCRbeta CDR3 regions were amplified from genomic DNA by means of the immunoSEQ Assay, a bias-controlled multiplex PCR. The authors' pipeline ran thus. The number of nucleated cells in each sample was estimated by amplification of reference gene primers within the assay. Sequence reads were collapsed and filtered to measure the absolute abundance of every unique TCRbeta CDR3 rearrangement. Productive Simpson clonality was computed per sample as the square root of Simpson's diversity index over productive rearrangements. The table was pulled from immuneACCESS by TCRdb, which kept in-frame rearrangements only. Such tables lose some clones; where checked, under half of the loss comes from unresolved V genes, and the rest has no known cause. The DNA gave D and trimming, while V, J and clone size come from that table. Counted in this sample were about 130,000 clones; approximately 80% of them appeared once. The ten biggest clones cover 12% of the sample.

The CDR3 has 16 amino acids, counting the end cysteine and phenylalanine. CDR3 DNA only is kept here, 48 bases in frame from base 1. The trim is 4 bases for V and 6 bases for J, with a gap of 21 bases between the germline ends. Sequences MGHRA (CDR1) and YSYEKL (CDR2) are obtained from the germline V gene. Note on this clone: The antigen this receptor binds is unknown. The record has no base qualities; no much larger clone is one base away.

Collaborating institutions collected whole blood in K2EDTA tubes following their own protocols. For TCRbeta analysis, collaborators shipped samples as frozen whole blood, isolated PBMCs, or DNA extracted from either of those sample types. Here is what the overall study found, with its caveats: The quantity of clinical and demographic metadata differed by source and by participant and was supplied without curation.

The sequenced material came from peripheral blood. The sequence is built from TRBV4-1 and TRBJ1-1; tentative D gene TRBD1, with 6 bases matching. This clonotype originated in a woman aged 55 to 70 with acute or convalescent COVID-19. The nucleotide sequence reads TGCGCCAGCAGCCTAGCTCCTGGGGGGGGCTCCCCTGAAGCTTTCTTT. Its translation is CASSLAPGGGSPEAFF.